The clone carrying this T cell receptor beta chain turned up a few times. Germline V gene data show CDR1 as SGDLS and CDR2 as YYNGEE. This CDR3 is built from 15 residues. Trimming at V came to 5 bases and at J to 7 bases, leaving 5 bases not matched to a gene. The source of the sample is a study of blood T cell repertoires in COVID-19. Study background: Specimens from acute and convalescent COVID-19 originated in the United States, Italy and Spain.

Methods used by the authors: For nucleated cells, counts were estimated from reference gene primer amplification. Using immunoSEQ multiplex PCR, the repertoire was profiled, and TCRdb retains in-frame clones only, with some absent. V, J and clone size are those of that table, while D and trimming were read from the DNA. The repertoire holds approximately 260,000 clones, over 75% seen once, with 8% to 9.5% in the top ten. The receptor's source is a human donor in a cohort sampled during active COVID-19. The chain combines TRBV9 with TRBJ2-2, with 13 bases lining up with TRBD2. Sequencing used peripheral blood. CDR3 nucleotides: TGTGCCAGCAGTGGACTAGCGGGAGCTATCGGGGAGCTGTTTTTT. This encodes CASSGLAGAIGELFF.